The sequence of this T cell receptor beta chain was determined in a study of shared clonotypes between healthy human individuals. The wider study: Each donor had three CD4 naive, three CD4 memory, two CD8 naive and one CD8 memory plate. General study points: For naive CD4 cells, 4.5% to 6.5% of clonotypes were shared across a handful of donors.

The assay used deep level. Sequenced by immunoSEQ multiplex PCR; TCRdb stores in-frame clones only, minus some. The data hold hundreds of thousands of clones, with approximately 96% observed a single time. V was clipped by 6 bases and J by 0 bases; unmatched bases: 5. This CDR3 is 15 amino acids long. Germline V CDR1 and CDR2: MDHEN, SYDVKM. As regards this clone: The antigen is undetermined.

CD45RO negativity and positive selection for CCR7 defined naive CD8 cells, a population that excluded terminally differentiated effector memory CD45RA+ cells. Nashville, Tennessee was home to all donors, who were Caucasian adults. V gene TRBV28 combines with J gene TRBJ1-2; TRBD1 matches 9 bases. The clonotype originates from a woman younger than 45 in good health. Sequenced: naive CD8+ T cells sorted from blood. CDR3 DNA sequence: TGTGCCAGCAGGTTGACAGGGGGAGCTAACTATGGCTACACCTTC. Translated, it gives CASRLTGGANYGYTF.